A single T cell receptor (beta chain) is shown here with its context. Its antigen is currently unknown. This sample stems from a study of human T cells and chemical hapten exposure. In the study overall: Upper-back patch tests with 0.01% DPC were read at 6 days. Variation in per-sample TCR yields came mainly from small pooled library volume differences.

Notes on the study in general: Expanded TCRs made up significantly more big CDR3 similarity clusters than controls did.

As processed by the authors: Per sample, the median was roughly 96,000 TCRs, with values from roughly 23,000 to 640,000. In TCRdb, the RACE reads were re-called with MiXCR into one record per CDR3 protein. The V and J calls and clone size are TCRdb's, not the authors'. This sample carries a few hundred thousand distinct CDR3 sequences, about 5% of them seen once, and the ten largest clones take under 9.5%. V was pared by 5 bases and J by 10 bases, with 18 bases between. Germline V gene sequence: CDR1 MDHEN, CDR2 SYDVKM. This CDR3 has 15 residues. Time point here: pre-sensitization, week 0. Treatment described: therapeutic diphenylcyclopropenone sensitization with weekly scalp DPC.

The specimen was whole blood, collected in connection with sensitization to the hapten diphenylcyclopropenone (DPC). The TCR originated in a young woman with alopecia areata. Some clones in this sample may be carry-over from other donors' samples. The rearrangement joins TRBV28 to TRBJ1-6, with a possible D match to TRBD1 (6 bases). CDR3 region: CASSADRGVRSPLHF. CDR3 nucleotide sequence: TGTGCCAGCAGTGCGGACAGAGGGGTTAGGTCACCCCTCCACTTT.